This T cell receptor beta chain was documented in a study of blood T cell repertoires in COVID-19. Per the germline V gene, CDR1 is SNHLY and CDR2 is FYNNEI. Trimming shortened V by 6 bases and J by 3 bases, and 3 bases separated the two germline ends. The CDR3 is 11 amino acids. This clone has only one observation. Authors' processing steps: How many nucleated cells were present was estimated from reference gene primer amplification. This table comes from immunoSEQ multiplex PCR, and its TCRdb copy is limited to in-frame clones, with some not included. The V and J calls and clone size were taken over from that table, and D and trimming were inferred from the DNA. Among fewer than 350,000 clones listed, 80% to 95% were seen once.

The sequencing input was peripheral blood. The chain joins TRBV2 to TRBJ1-5; no definite D call. This clonotype was sampled from a woman younger than 45 with COVID-19, enrolled during active disease. The CDR3 reads CASRANQPQHF. CDR3 coding DNA: TGTGCCAGCAGGGCCAATCAGCCCCAGCATTTT. The complete variable domain, with remaining parts taken from reference TRBV2 and TRBJ1-5, reads EPEVTQTPSHQVTQMGQEVILRCVPISNHLYFYWYRQILGQKVEFLVSFYNNEISEKSEIFDDQFSVERPDGSNFTLKIRSTKLEDSAMYFCASRANQPQHFGDGTRLSIL.